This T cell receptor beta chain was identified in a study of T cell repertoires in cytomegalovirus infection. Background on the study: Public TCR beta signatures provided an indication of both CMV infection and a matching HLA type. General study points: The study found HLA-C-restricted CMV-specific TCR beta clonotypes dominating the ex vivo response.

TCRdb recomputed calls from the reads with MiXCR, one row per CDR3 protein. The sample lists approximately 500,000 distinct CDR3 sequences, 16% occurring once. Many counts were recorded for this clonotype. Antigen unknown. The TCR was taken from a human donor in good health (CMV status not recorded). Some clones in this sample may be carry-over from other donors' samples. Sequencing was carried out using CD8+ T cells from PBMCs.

The CDR3 here is CASSQVWGDTQYF. CDR3 sequence (DNA): TGTGCCAGCAGCCAAGTATGGGGAGATACGCAGTATTTT. The V and J genes are TRBV4-2 and TRBJ2-3; D gene ambiguous. V lost 1 base and J 5 bases, leaving 7 bases between the germline ends. The CDR3 totals 13 residues. Germline values: CDR1 LGHNA, CDR2 YNFKEQ.